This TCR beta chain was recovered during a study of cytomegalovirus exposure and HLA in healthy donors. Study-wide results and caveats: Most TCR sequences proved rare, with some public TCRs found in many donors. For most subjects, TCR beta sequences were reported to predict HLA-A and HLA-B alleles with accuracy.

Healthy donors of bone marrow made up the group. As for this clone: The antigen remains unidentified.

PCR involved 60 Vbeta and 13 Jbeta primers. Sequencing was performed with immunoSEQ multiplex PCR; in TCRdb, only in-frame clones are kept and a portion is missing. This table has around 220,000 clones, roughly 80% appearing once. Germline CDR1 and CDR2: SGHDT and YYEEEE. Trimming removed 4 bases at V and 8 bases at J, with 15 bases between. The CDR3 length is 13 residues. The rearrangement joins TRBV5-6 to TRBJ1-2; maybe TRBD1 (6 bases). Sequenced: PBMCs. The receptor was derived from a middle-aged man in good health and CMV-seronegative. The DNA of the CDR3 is TGTGCCAGCAGCACAATTTTTGGGGGCGGCTACACCTTC. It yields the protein CASSTIFGGGYTF.